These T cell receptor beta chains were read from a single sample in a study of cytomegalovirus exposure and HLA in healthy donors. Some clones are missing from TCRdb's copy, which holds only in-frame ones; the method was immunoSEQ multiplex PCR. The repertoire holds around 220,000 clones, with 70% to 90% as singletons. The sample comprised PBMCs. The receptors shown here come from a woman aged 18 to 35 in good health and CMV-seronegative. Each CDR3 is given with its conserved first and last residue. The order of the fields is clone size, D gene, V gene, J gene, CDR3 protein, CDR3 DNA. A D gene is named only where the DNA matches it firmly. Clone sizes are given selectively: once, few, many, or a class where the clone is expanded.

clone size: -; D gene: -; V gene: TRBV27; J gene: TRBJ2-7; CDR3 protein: CASSYDSSYEQYF; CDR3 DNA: TGTGCCAGCAGTTACGACAGCTCCTACGAGCAGTACTTC
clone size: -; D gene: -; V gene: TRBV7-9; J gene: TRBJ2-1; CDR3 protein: CASGLAVEQFF; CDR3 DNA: TGTGCCAGCGGCCTGGCGGTTGAGCAGTTCTTC
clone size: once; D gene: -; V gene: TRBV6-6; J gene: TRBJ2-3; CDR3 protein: CASSYRVPTDTQYF; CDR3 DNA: TGTGCCAGCAGTTACCGGGTCCCCACAGATACGCAGTATTTT
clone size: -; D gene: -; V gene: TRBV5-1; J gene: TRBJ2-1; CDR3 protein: CASRTSPTYNEQFF; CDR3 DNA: TGCGCCAGCCGAACTAGCCCTACCTACAATGAGCAGTTCTTC
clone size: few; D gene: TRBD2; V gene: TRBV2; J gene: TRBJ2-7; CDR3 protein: CASIGAGAWEEQYF; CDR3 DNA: TGTGCCAGCATTGGTGCGGGAGCGTGGGAAGAGCAGTACTTC
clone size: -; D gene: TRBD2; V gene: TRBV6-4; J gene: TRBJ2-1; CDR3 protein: CASSDETGGPRDEQFF; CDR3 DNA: TGTGCCAGCAGTGACGAGACGGGAGGGCCGAGGGATGAGCAGTTCTTC
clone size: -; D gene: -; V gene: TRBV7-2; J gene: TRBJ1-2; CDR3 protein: CASSLGGQGYGYTF; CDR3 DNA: TGTGCCAGCAGCTTAGGGGGACAAGGCTATGGCTACACCTTC
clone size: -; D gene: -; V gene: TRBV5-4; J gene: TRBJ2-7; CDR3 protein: CASSPGHGQSYEQYF; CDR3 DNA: TGTGCCAGCAGCCCCGGACATGGACAGTCCTACGAGCAGTACTTC
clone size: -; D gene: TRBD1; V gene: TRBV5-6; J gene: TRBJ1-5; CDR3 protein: CASSWGTGNQPQHF; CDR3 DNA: TGTGCCAGCAGCTGGGGGACAGGTAATCAGCCCCAGCATTTT
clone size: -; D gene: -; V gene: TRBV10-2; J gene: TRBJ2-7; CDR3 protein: CASRAGSSSSYEQYF; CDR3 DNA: TGCGCCAGCAGGGCCGGGTCCAGCAGCTCCTACGAGCAGTACTTC
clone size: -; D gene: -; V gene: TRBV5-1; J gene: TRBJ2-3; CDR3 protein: CASSLGQVITDTQYF; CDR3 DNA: TGCGCCAGCAGCTTGGGGCAGGTGATCACAGATACGCAGTATTTT
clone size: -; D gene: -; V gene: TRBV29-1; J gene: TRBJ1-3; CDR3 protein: CSVDVRGTGNTIYF; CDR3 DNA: TGCAGCGTTGATGTCAGGGGAACTGGAAACACCATATATTTT
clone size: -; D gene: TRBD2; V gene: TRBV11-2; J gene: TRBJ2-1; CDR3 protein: CASSLDLTAGGSNEQFF; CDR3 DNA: TGTGCCAGCAGCTTAGATCTGACGGCGGGAGGTAGCAATGAGCAGTTCTTC
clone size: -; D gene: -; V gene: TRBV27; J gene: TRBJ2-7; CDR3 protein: CASSLAGSYEQYF; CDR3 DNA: TGTGCCAGCAGTTTAGCAGGATCCTACGAGCAGTACTTC
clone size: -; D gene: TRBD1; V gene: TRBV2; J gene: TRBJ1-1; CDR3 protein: CASTLDRGRTEAFF; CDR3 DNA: TGTGCCAGCACCTTAGACAGGGGGAGGACTGAAGCTTTCTTT
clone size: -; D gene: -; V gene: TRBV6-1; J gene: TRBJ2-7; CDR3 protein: CASKGGYEQYF; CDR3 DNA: TGTGCCAGCAAAGGAGGTTACGAGCAGTACTTC
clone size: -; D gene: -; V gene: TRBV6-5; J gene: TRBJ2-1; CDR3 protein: CASSATIAERNEQFF; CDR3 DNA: TGTGCCAGCAGTGCCACTATCGCAGAACGGAATGAGCAGTTCTTC
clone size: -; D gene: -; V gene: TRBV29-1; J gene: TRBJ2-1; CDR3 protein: CSVPRLESIVEQFF; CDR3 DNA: TGCAGCGTTCCAAGACTAGAGTCGATCGTTGAGCAGTTCTTC
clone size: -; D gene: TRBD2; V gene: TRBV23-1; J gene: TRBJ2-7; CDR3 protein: CASSSIAGPPLEQYF; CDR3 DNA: TGCGCCAGCAGTTCAATAGCGGGGCCACCACTCGAGCAGTACTTC
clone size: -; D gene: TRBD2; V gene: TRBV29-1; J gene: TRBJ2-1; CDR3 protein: CSVAGLPYNEQFF; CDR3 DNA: TGCAGCGTTGCGGGACTACCCTACAATGAGCAGTTCTTC
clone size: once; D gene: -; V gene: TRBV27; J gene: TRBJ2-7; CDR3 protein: CASSYGTYYEQYF; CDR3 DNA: TGTGCCAGCAGTTACGGGACTTACTACGAGCAGTACTTC
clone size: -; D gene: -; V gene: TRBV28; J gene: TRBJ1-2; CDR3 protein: CASTAGGPYGYTF; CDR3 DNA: TGTGCCAGCACGGCAGGAGGACCCTATGGCTACACCTTC
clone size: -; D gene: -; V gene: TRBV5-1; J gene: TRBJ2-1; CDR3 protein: CASSLATAYNEQFF; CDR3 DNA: TGCGCCAGCAGCTTAGCCACGGCCTACAATGAGCAGTTCTTC
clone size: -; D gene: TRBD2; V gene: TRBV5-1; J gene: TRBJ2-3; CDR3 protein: CASTEAGGGTDTQYF; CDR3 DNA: TGCGCCAGCACCGAAGCGGGAGGTGGGACAGATACGCAGTATTTT
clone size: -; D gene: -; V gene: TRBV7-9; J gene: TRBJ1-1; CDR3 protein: CASSYTTAGTEAFF; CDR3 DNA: TGTGCCAGCAGCTATACCACAGCTGGAACTGAAGCTTTCTTT
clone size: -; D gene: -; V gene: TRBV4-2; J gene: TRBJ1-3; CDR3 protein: CASSQVGGDGNTIYF; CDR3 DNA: TGTGCCAGCAGCCAAGTCGGAGGGGATGGAAACACCATATATTTT
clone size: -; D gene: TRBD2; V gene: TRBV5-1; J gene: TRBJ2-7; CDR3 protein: CASSTREGGYEQYF; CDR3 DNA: TGCGCCAGCAGCACCCGGGAGGGAGGGTACGAGCAGTACTTC
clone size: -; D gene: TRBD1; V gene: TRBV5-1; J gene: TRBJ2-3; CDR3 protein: CASSGQGDDTQYF; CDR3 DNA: TGCGCCAGCTCAGGACAGGGGGACGATACGCAGTATTTT
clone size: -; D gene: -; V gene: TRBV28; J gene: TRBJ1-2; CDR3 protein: CASSVGRLGDYGYTF; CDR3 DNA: TGTGCCAGCAGTGTAGGACGCCTAGGGGACTATGGCTACACCTTC
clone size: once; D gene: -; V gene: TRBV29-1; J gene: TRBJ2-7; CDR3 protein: CSVELTGTSYEQYF; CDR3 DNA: TGCAGCGTTGAATTGACAGGAACGTCCTACGAGCAGTACTTC
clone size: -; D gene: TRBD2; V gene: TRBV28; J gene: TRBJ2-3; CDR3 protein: CASSLFSSLGAGGTDTQYF; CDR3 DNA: TGTGCCAGCAGTTTATTCAGCTCCTTAGGAGCGGGAGGTACAGATACGCAGTATTTT
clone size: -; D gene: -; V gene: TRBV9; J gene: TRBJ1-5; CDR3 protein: CASSVASDQPQHF; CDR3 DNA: TGTGCCAGCAGCGTAGCTAGTGATCAGCCCCAGCATTTT
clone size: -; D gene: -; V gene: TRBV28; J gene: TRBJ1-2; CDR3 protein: CASWRISYGYTF; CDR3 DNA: TGTGCCAGCTGGCGGATAAGCTATGGCTACACCTTC
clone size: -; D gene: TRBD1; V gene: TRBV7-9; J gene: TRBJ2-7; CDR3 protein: CASSPRTGGPYYEQYF; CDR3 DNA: TGTGCCAGCAGCCCTCGGACAGGGGGGCCTTACTACGAGCAGTACTTC
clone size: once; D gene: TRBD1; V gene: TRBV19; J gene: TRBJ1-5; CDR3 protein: CASRNTLGTGTGQPQHF; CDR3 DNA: TGTGCCAGTAGAAACACCCTAGGAACAGGGACAGGACAGCCCCAGCATTTT
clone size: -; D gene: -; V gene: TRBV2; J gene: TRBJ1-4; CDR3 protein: CASSEAWAAREKLFF; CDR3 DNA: TGTGCCAGCAGTGAAGCGTGGGCAGCCCGTGAAAAACTGTTTTTT
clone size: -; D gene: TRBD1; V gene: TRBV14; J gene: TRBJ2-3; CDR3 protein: CASSQMTGRSPSTDTQYF; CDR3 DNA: TGTGCCAGCAGCCAAATGACAGGGAGAAGCCCAAGCACAGATACGCAGTATTTT
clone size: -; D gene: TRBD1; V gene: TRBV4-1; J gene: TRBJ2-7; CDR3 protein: CASSQVPGQESRTYEQYF; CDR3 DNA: TGCGCCAGCAGCCAGGTCCCGGGACAGGAATCGCGGACCTACGAGCAGTACTTC
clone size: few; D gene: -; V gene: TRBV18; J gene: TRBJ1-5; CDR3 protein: CASSLQGGDQPQHF; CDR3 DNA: TGTGCCAGCTCCCTACAGGGAGGGGATCAGCCCCAGCATTTT
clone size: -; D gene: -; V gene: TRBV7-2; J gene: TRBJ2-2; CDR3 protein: CAIGNRSHTGELFF; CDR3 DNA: TGTGCCATCGGTAACAGGTCTCACACCGGGGAGCTGTTTTTT
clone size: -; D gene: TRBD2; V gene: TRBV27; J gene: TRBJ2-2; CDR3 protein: CASSLKAAGLAGSNTGELFF; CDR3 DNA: TGTGCCAGCAGTTTAAAGGCGGCCGGACTAGCGGGTTCAAACACCGGGGAGCTGTTTTTT
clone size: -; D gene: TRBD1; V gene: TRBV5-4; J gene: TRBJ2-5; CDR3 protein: CASSADRRETQYF; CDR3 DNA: TGTGCCAGCAGCGCGGACAGGCGGGAGACCCAGTACTTC
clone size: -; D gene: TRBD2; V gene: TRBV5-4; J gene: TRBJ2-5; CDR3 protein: CASSPGLAGDGETQYF; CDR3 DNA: TGTGCCAGCAGCCCGGGACTAGCGGGAGACGGGGAGACCCAGTACTTC